The 27 T cell receptor beta chains below all came from one sample that was sequenced in a study of OX40 agonist ivuxolimab in advanced cancers. Repertoires were generated with immunoSEQ multiplex PCR, while TCRdb's copy carries only in-frame clones and drops some. The sample carries 35,000 to 40,000 clones, about 85% recorded once. This sample comprised CD4+ or CD8+ T cells sorted from blood, obtained in a trial of the OX40 agonist ivuxolimab. These receptors all come from an adult with an advanced solid tumor such as melanoma, head and neck, liver or kidney cancer.

The chain uses TRBV5-8 and TRBJ1-5, with D unclear. CDR1 is SGHTS and CDR2 is YDEGEE in the germline V gene. The CDR3 totals 13 residues. V was shortened by 3 bases and J by 6 bases, with 10 bases between the two germline ends. CDR3 nucleotide sequence: TGTGCCAGCAGCTCCGACACGTCTCAGCCCCAGCATTTT. This codes for CASSSDTSQPQHF.

Comments on this clone: At one end the junction does not follow the germline gene, possibly because of a read error. The V gene is TRBV7-9, the J gene TRBJ2-7; possibly TRBD1 for D (6 bases). From germline, CDR1 is SEHNR and CDR2 FQNEAQ (reference sequence). The CDR3 sequence is 13 residues long. The CDR3: CASSLDGGFIRDF. The CDR3 DNA follows: TGTGCCAGCAGCTTAGATGGGGGCTTCATTAGGGACTTC.

V is TRBV19 and J is TRBJ2-3; perhaps TRBD2 as D (6 bases). V dropped 9 bases and J dropped 1 base, with 20 bases sitting between them. Germline CDR1 is LNHDA and CDR2 is SQIVND (reference sequence). The CDR3 sequence is 16 residues long. The CDR3 sequence: CASQYRRGRGTDTQYF. In DNA, the CDR3 is TGTGCCAGCCAGTATAGGAGGGGTAGGGGCACAGATACGCAGTATTTT.

The chain recombines TRBV7-2 with TRBJ2-1; D not certain. This CDR3 has 13 amino acids. Trimming shortened V by 5 bases and J by 1 base, and 6 bases separated the two germline ends. The germline CDR1 and CDR2 sequences are SGHTA and FQGNSA. The CDR3 nucleotides read TGTGCCAGCAGCGGTACATCCTACAATGAGCAGTTCTTC. It codes for CASSGTSYNEQFF.

The chain carries TRBV11-3 and TRBJ2-5, with 11 bases identical to TRBD2. CDR3 size: 16 residues. Germline CDR1 reads SGHNT; CDR2 reads YENEEA. Losses at the gene ends were 4 bases for V and 2 bases for J; bases not matched to a gene: 6. Written as DNA, the CDR3 is TGTGCCAGCAGCTCTAGCGGGGGGCCTTTACAAGAGACCCAGTACTTC. As protein: CASSSSGGPLQETQYF.

In its sample, this clone was seen once. The chain carries TRBV9 and TRBJ2-5; 9 bases align to TRBD2. The CDR3 is 17 amino acids. Germline V gives CDR1 SGDLS, CDR2 YYNGEE. V shed 0 bases, J shed 0 bases, and the junction held 6 bases outside the gene matches. CDR3 nucleotide sequence: TGTGCCAGCAGCGTAGGGGCTAGCGGGGTTAACCAAGAGACCCAGTACTTC. Residues: CASSVGASGVNQETQYF.

The chain is built from TRBV14 and TRBJ1-6, with no clear D. V was shortened by 1 base and J by 9 bases, with 7 bases between the two germline ends. The CDR3 consists of 13 residues. Germline V gene sequence: CDR1 SGHDN, CDR2 FVKESK. The CDR3 bases are TGTGCCAGCAGCCAAGGGGGTGGTTCACCCCTCCACTTT. It codes for CASSQGGGSPLHF.

A single count supports this clone. This chain uses TRBV10-3 with TRBJ2-7, with D perhaps matching TRBD2 (5 bases). Germline V gene sequence: CDR1 ENHRY, CDR2 SYGVKD. The CDR3 length is 15 residues. With 0 bases removed from V and 1 base from J, the gap between germline ends came to 10 bases. CDR3 region: CAISESGEGSYEQYF. CDR3 nucleotides: TGTGCCATCAGTGAGTCCGGGGAAGGATCCTACGAGCAGTACTTC.

The CDR3 DNA reads TGTGCCAGCAGTCACGCTTTTTGGGACAGGAGTTTAAATGAGCAGTTCTTC. This encodes CASSHAFWDRSLNEQFF. This chain connects TRBV27 to TRBJ2-1, with 8 nucleotides matching TRBD1. Losses at the gene ends were 5 bases for V and 7 bases for J; bases not matched to a gene: 16. CDR3 length equals 17 residues. Germline values: CDR1 MNHEY, CDR2 SMNVEV (reference sequence).

The J gene is TRBJ1-2, the V gene TRBV5-1; D is perhaps TRBD1 (5 bases). Trimming took off 4 bases at V and 5 bases at J, with 15 bases between the two ends. The CDR3 totals 14 residues. Germline V gene sequence: CDR1 SGHRS, CDR2 YFSETQ. CDR3 in DNA: TGCGCCAGCAGCCCCGATACAGGCCGATATGGCTACACCTTC. Translating it yields CASSPDTGRYGYTF.

The chain joins TRBV7-3 to TRBJ2-1, with 13 bases identical to TRBD2. The CDR3 spans 17 residues. Germline CDR1 is SGHTA and CDR2 is FQGTGA. J was trimmed by 6 bases and V by 5 bases; bases with no gene match: 10. CDR3 coding DNA: TGTGCCAGCAGCGCCCGACCGGGACTAGCGGGATCCAATGAGCAGTTCTTC. Protein sequence: CASSARPGLAGSNEQFF.

This clone occurred a few times. The chain is built from TRBV11-2 and TRBJ2-3; D uncertain. This CDR3 is built from 13 residues. V shed 5 bases and J shed 2 bases, with 8 bases lying between them. From germline, CDR1 is SGHAT and CDR2 FQNNGV. The CDR3 spells CASSVDSTDTQYF. The CDR3, as DNA: TGTGCCAGCAGCGTTGACTCCACAGATACGCAGTATTTT.

The CDR3 spells CAWSVRGSKQFF. The CDR3 bases are TGTGCCTGGAGTGTCCGCGGGTCGAAGCAGTTCTTC. The chain recombines TRBV30 with TRBJ2-1; the D gene is possibly TRBD2 (5 bases). This CDR3 is built from 12 residues. Looked up from germline, CDR1 is GTSNPN and CDR2 is SVGIG (reference sequence). The germline V and J ends were trimmed by 0 bases and 11 bases, with 11 bases remaining between them.

V gene TRBV7-2 combines with J gene TRBJ2-7; 12 nucleotides match TRBD1. Losses at the gene ends were 5 bases for V and 5 bases for J; bases not matched to a gene: 7. The CDR3 is made up of 15 amino acids. The germline V gene encodes CDR1 SGHTA and CDR2 FQGNSA. The CDR3 DNA is TGTGCCAGCAGCGTAGGGGACAGGGGGCGTAACGAGCAGTACTTC. Translation gives CASSVGDRGRNEQYF.

The chain carries TRBV5-6 and TRBJ1-5; 11 bases are shared with TRBD1. Germline assignment: CDR1 SGHDT and CDR2 YYEEEE. This CDR3 contains 18 residues. Trimming took 3 bases from V and 0 from J; bases not matched to a gene: 8. This CDR3 is CASSSSRDRGSSNQPQHF. In DNA, the CDR3 is TGTGCCAGCAGCTCGTCCCGGGACAGGGGGAGTAGCAATCAGCCCCAGCATTTT.

The chain recombines TRBV7-8 with TRBJ2-5; 9 bases line up with TRBD2. The length of the CDR3 is 13 residues. Germline V lookup: CDR1 SGHVS, CDR2 FQNEAQ. V shed 5 bases, J shed 9 bases, and the junction held 7 bases outside the gene matches. The CDR3 is CASSQGLASAQYF. The CDR3 DNA sequence: TGTGCCAGCAGCCAAGGACTAGCGAGCGCCCAGTACTTC. Full variable domain (outside the CDR3, taken from reference TRBV7-8 and TRBJ2-5): GAGVSQSPRYKVAKRGQDVALRCDPISGHVSLFWYQQALGQGPEFLTYFQNEAQLDKSGLPSDRFFAERPEGSVSTLKIQRTQQEDSAVYLCASSQGLASAQYFGPGTRLLVL.

The J gene is TRBJ2-1, the V gene TRBV5-4; TRBD2 matches at 11 bases. J lost 7 bases, V lost 4 bases, and 7 bases had no gene match. The CDR3 consists of 15 residues. In germline, CDR1 is SGHNT, CDR2 YYREEE (reference sequence). CDR3 residues: CASSLSGGAENEQFF. The CDR3 DNA sequence: TGTGCCAGCAGCCTTAGCGGGGGGGCAGAAAATGAGCAGTTCTTC. Drawing the rest from reference TRBV5-4 and TRBJ2-1, the complete variable domain is ETGVTQSPTHLIKTRGQQVTLRCSSQSGHNTVSWYQQALGQGPQFIFQYYREEENGRGNFPPRFSGLQFPNYSSELNVNALELDDSALYLCASSLSGGAENEQFFGPGTRLTVL.

This sequence joins TRBV7-6 and TRBJ2-5; the match to TRBD2 covers 9 bases. After removal of 4 bases from V and 5 bases from J, the junction contained 2 bases not matched to a gene. The germline V gene encodes CDR1 SGHVS and CDR2 FNYEAQ. The CDR3 is 13 residues long. The CDR3 nucleotides read TGTGCCAGCAGCTCCGGGACTAGCGAGACCCAGTACTTC. This gives the protein CASSSGTSETQYF. Filled out from reference TRBV7-6 and TRBJ2-5, the complete variable domain reads GAGVSQSPRYKVTKRGQDVALRCDPISGHVSLYWYRQALGQGPEFLTYFNYEAQQDKSGLPNDRFSAERPEGSISTLTIQRTEQRDSAMYRCASSSGTSETQYFGPGTRLLVL.

The chain has TRBV30 and TRBJ1-1; no reliable D call. Trimming removed 4 bases from V and 9 bases from J, with 21 bases in between. The CDR3 covers 14 residues. Germline V gives CDR1 GTSNPN, CDR2 SVGIG (reference sequence). The CDR3 nucleotides read TGTGCCTGGACTCCCCCCATACTCGGGAGTCAAGCTTTCTTT. This encodes CAWTPPILGSQAFF.

This chain connects TRBV6-6 to TRBJ2-7, with D possibly being TRBD1 (6 bases). V gave up 2 bases and J gave up 4 bases, with 18 bases separating them. This CDR3 region has 16 residues. Germline V CDR1 and CDR2: MNHNY, SVGAGI (reference sequence). The CDR3 nucleotides read TGTGCCAGCAGTTACCCCGGACAGACCAGGAGGTACGAGCAGTACTTC. This sequence encodes CASSYPGQTRRYEQYF.

For the CDR3, the DNA is TGTGCCAGCAGCCCCACCCTTGGCGGGGGGGCCGGTGAGCAGTTCTTC. Translating it yields CASSPTLGGGAGEQFF. The chain employs TRBV7-9 and TRBJ2-1, with TRBD2 identical over 9 bases. CDR1 and CDR2 (germline): SEHNR, FQNEAQ (reference sequence). This CDR3 spans 16 amino acids. The V and J ends lost 5 bases and 9 bases, in that order; junction bases with no gene match: 14.

The chain joins TRBV19 to TRBJ1-5; 9 positions match TRBD1. The ends lost 4 bases at V and 2 bases at J; junction bases unmatched: 6. Germline V lookup: CDR1 LNHDA, CDR2 SQIVND (reference sequence). CDR3 length equals 16 residues. CDR3 in amino acids: CASSNYRGQGNQPQHF. CDR3 DNA: TGTGCCAGTAGTAACTACAGGGGGCAGGGCAATCAGCCCCAGCATTTT.

This clone occurred a few times. One junction end does not reproduce the germline sequence, and a read error may be involved. This chain uses TRBV18 with TRBJ1-3; 9 nucleotides line up with TRBD1. The CDR3 runs to 11 residues. CDR1 and CDR2 from the germline V gene are KGHSH and LQKENI. The CDR3 bases are TGTGCCAGCTCACCCGGGACAGGGTTGGATTTT. Translated, it gives CASSPGTGLDF. The full variable domain, its missing parts supplied by reference TRBV18 and TRBJ1-3, is NAGVMQNPRHLVRRRGQEARLRCSPMKGHSHVYWYRQLPEEGLKFMVYLQKENIIDESGMPKERFSAEFPKEGPSILRIQQVVRGDSAAYFCASSPGTGLDFGEGSWLTVV.

The genes are TRBV6-5 and TRBJ1-6, with 7 bases aligning to TRBD1. This CDR3 spans 16 amino acids. The V gene's germline CDR1 is MNHEY and CDR2 SVGAGI. The ends lost 3 bases at V and 6 bases at J; junction bases unmatched: 8. The CDR3 nucleotides read TGTGCCAGCAGTTATGGGGGACAGAGATCTAATTCACCCCTCCACTTT. This sequence encodes CASSYGGQRSNSPLHF.

This chain uses TRBV11-2 with TRBJ2-2; D unclear. V was pared by 2 bases and J by 4 bases, with 8 bases between. Germline values: CDR1 SGHAT, CDR2 FQNNGV. The CDR3 is made up of 14 amino acids. The CDR3 protein is CASSLKGLTGELFF. For the CDR3, the DNA is TGTGCCAGCAGCTTAAAAGGCCTCACCGGGGAGCTGTTTTTT.

The chain couples TRBV19 to TRBJ2-7, with D maybe TRBD1 (5 bases). The V end lost 3 bases, the J end lost 1 base, and 7 bases lay between the germline ends. Germline V CDR1 and CDR2: LNHDA, SQIVND (reference sequence). The CDR3 consists of 13 residues. CDR3 nucleotides: TGTGCCAGTAGTATGGGGCAGTCCTACGAGCAGTACTTC. Translation: CASSMGQSYEQYF.

This clone was observed a single time. The J gene is TRBJ1-2, the V gene TRBV18; TRBD1 is a possible D gene (5 bases). Trimming removed 3 bases from V and 5 bases from J, with 13 bases in between. Germline CDR1 reads KGHSH; CDR2 reads LQKENI. The CDR3 consists of 14 residues. The CDR3 sequence: CASSPNGHDYGYTF. In DNA, the CDR3 is TGTGCCAGCTCACCTAATGGACACGATTATGGCTACACCTTC.